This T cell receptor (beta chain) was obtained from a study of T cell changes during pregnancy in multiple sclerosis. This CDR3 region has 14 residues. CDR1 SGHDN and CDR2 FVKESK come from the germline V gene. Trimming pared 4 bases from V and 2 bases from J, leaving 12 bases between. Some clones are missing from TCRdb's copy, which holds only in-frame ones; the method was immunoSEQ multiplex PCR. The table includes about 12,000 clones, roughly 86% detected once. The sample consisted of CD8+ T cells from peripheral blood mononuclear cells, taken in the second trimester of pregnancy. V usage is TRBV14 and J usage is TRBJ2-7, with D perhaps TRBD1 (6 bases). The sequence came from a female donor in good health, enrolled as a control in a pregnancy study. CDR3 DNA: TGTGCCAGCAGCCCGGTGACAGGAACCTACGAGCAGTACTTC. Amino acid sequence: CASSPVTGTYEQYF.